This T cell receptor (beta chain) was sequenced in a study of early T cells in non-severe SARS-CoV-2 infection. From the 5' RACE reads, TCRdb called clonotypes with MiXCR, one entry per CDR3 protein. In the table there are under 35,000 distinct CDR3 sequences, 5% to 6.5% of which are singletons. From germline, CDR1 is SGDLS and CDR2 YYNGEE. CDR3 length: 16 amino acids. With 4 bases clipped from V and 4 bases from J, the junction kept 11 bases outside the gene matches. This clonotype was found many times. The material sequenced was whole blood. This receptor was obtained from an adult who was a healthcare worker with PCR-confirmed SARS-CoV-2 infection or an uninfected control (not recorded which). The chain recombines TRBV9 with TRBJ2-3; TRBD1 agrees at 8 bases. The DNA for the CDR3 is TGTGCCAGCAGCCCTCAGGGGGCGCGCGGTGCAGATACGCAGTATTTT. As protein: CASSPQGARGADTQYF.